This T cell receptor (beta chain) is drawn from a study of blood T cell repertoires in COVID-19. Looking at the study overall: The study drew acute and convalescent COVID-19 samples from the United States, Italy and Spain. Nucleic acid was either cDNA or gDNA, and it came from T cells, B-cell-depleted T cells, or PBMCs.

In the source study's methods: Amplification from reference gene primers served as the basis for estimated nucleated cell counts. The assay was immunoSEQ multiplex PCR, and TCRdb's table has in-frame clones only and misses some. That table gives V, J and clone size, and the DNA gave D and trimming. This table holds approximately 130,000 clones, 85% to 90% found once. The J segment lost 6 bases and the V segment lost 4 bases, leaving 0 bases of the junction unmatched. Per germline, CDR1 SGHAT and CDR2 FQNNGV. This CDR3 has 14 amino acids. Sequencing input: peripheral blood. V usage is TRBV11-2 and J usage is TRBJ1-6; 10 bases are shared with TRBD1. The TCR sequence derives from a middle-aged man with active COVID-19. The CDR3 reads CASSWDRGNSPLHF. In DNA, the CDR3 is TGTGCCAGCAGCTGGGACAGGGGTAATTCACCCCTCCACTTT.